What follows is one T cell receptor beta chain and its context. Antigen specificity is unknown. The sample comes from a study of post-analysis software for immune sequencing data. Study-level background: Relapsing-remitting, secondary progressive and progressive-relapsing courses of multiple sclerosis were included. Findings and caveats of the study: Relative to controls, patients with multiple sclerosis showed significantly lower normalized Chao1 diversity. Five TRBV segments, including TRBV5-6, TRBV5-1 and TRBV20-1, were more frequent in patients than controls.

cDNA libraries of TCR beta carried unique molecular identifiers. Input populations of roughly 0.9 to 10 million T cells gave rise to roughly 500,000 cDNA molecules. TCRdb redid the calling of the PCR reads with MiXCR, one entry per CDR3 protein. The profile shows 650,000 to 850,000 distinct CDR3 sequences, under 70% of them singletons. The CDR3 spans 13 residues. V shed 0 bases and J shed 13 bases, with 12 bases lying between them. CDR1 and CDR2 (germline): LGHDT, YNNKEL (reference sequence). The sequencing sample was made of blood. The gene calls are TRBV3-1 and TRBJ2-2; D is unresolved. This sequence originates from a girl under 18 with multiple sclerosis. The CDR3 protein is CASSQDQVRRLFF. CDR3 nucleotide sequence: TGTGCCAGCAGCCAAGATCAGGTGCGGCGGCTGTTTTTT.